This T cell receptor beta chain was retrieved from a study of blood T cell repertoires in COVID-19. The overall study: The origin of the acute and convalescent COVID-19 samples was the United States, Italy and Spain.

In the source study's methods: The assay estimated nucleated cells by amplifying reference gene primers. Profiled with immunoSEQ multiplex PCR; TCRdb holds only in-frame clones, not every one. The D gene and trimming were derived from the DNA, and the V and J assignments and clone size from that table. The table lists approximately 150,000 clones, around 90% of them singletons. CDR1 is SGHTA and CDR2 is FQGNSA in the germline V gene. The ends were cut back, 5 bases at V and 3 bases at J, with 13 bases in the middle. This CDR3 comprises 14 residues. Sequenced material: peripheral blood. This receptor was taken from a woman aged 60-75 years with active or convalescent COVID-19. This rearrangement joins TRBV7-2 to TRBJ2-5; D is perhaps TRBD2 (7 bases). DNA for the CDR3: TGTGCCAGCAGCCCGGGGGGCAGTAAAGAGACCCAGTACTTC. This translates into CASSPGGSKETQYF.